This entry lists 30 T cell receptor beta chains sequenced from one sample in a study of cytomegalovirus exposure and HLA in healthy donors. It was with 60 Vbeta and 13 Jbeta primers that the PCR ran. Profiling relied on immunoSEQ multiplex PCR, and the TCRdb table lists in-frame clones only, not all of them. The sample has approximately 79,000 clones, 70% to 80% seen once. The sample consisted of PBMCs. Receptors originate from a middle-aged man in good health and CMV-seropositive.

The chain recombines TRBV28 with TRBJ2-7, with TRBD1 matching 7 bases. Germline trimming cut 6 bases from V and 5 bases from J; bases unmatched to any gene: 13. Germline CDR1 reads MDHEN; CDR2 reads SYDVKM. This CDR3 has 15 residues. CDR3 sequence reads: CASSFLTGIVNEQYF. The CDR3 DNA follows: TGTGCCAGCAGCTTCCTGACAGGGATTGTTAACGAGCAGTACTTC.

V usage is TRBV5-1 and J usage is TRBJ1-5, with D hard to call. Germline lookup yields CDR1 SGHRS and CDR2 YFSETQ. The V and J ends lost 4 bases and 0 bases respectively, with 14 bases between them. The length of the CDR3 is 16 residues. DNA for the CDR3: TGCGCCAGCAGCCTGGGCGGCAGCTATAGCAATCAGCCCCAGCATTTT. It translates to CASSLGGSYSNQPQHF.

J is TRBJ2-2 and V is TRBV29-1, with a possible D match to TRBD2 (7 bases). Per germline, CDR1 SQVTM and CDR2 ANQGSEA. CDR3 length: 14 amino acids. V was trimmed by 3 bases and J by 5 bases, leaving 13 bases between them. CDR3 sequence (DNA): TGCAGCGTTGATAGGGGGGGACGGACCGGGGAGCTGTTTTTT. Its protein product is CSVDRGGRTGELFF.

This clone was detected once. The chain combines TRBV28 with TRBJ1-2; TRBD1 agrees at 7 bases. This CDR3 is 13 amino acids long. Germline V lookup: CDR1 MDHEN, CDR2 SYDVKM. J lost 7 bases, V lost 5 bases, and 7 bases had no gene match. CDR3 sequence reads: CASSHRGASGYTF. The CDR3 DNA reads TGTGCCAGCAGTCACAGGGGAGCGAGTGGCTACACCTTC.

The J gene is TRBJ1-2, the V gene TRBV7-8, with TRBD1 matching 8 bases. The J segment lost 7 bases and the V segment lost 8 bases, leaving 6 bases of the junction unmatched. Germline CDR1 SGHVS, CDR2 FQNEAQ. CDR3 length: 12 amino acids. CDR3 region: CASGGQGGGYTF. The CDR3 DNA sequence: TGTGCCAGCGGAGGACAGGGAGGTGGCTACACCTTC.

This clone appeared a single time. This rearrangement joins TRBV14 to TRBJ1-1; D uncertain. Trimming took off 2 bases at V and 5 bases at J, with 3 bases between the two ends. The CDR3 is 11 residues long. Germline V CDR1 and CDR2: SGHDN, FVKESK. CDR3 residues: CASSQRTEAFF. As DNA, the CDR3 is TGTGCCAGCAGCCAACGGACTGAAGCTTTCTTT.

The chain has TRBV28 and TRBJ2-5; D is possibly TRBD2 (7 bases). This CDR3 has 14 residues. Trimming pared 7 bases from V and 1 base from J, leaving 13 bases between. Per germline, CDR1 MDHEN and CDR2 SYDVKM. CDR3 nucleotide sequence: TGTGCCAGCACCCGAGGGGGGGTCCAAGAGACCCAGTACTTC. Protein product: CASTRGGVQETQYF.

This chain connects TRBV27 to TRBJ2-3; D call uncertain. V shed 2 bases and J shed 6 bases, with 18 bases lying between them. Germline V gene data show CDR1 as MNHEY and CDR2 as SMNVEV (reference sequence). The CDR3 contains 16 residues. The CDR3 DNA sequence: TGTGCCAGCAGTTTAGAACTACCTCCTCCGATGGATACGCAGTATTTT. This codes for CASSLELPPPMDTQYF.

The rearrangement uses TRBV5-8 and TRBJ1-1; no definite D call. V lost 2 bases to trimming and J lost 1 base, with 6 bases between them. Germline V CDR1 and CDR2: SGHTS, YDEGEE. This CDR3 has 13 amino acids. In nucleotides, the CDR3 is TGTGCCAGCAGCTTAAACAGGAACACTGAAGCTTTCTTT. It is translated as CASSLNRNTEAFF.

The V call is TRBV7-9, the J call TRBJ1-4; possible D gene TRBD1, 6 bases. Trimming took 6 bases from V and 8 from J, leaving 10 bases between them. The germline gives CDR1 SEHNR, CDR2 FQNEAQ (reference sequence). This CDR3 contains 12 residues. The CDR3 is CASSLDREKLFF. The CDR3 DNA reads TGTGCCAGCAGTCTCGACAGGGAAAAACTGTTTTTT.

The chain carries TRBV30 and TRBJ2-7, with TRBD1 as a possible D gene (5 bases). The germline V gene has CDR1 GTSNPN and CDR2 SVGIG (reference sequence). The CDR3 runs to 14 residues. Between the trimmed V and J ends, which lost 0 bases and 2 bases, there was a span of 11 bases. In DNA form, the CDR3 reads TGTGCCTGGAGTGTCCCCAGGGAACCCTACGAGCAGTACTTC. It yields the protein CAWSVPREPYEQYF.

The chain uses TRBV4-3 and TRBJ1-2; D is perhaps TRBD1 (5 bases). Germline V lookup: CDR1 LGHNA, CDR2 YSLEER. Trimming took 0 bases from V and 8 from J, leaving 16 bases between them. This CDR3 is built from 15 residues. This chain's CDR3 is CASSQDRNDQGGYTF. The CDR3 DNA is TGCGCCAGCAGCCAAGATAGGAACGATCAGGGAGGCTACACCTTC.

The chain has TRBV2 and TRBJ1-5; D is unresolved. The germline CDR1 and CDR2 sequences are SNHLY and FYNNEI. The CDR3 spans 15 residues. V lost 5 bases, J lost 2 bases, and 13 bases lay in between. The CDR3 bases are TGTGCCAGCAGTCGGGATTCCGCAGGCAATCAGCCCCAGCATTTT. As protein: CASSRDSAGNQPQHF.

The chain uses TRBV9 and TRBJ1-3, with D tentatively TRBD1 (5 bases). CDR1 and CDR2 (germline): SGDLS, YYNGEE. V gave up 0 bases and J gave up 2 bases, with 18 bases separating them. This CDR3 comprises 18 residues. CDR3 sequence (DNA): TGTGCCAGCAGCGTAGAGGCTTCGGGAGGGGCTACTGGAAACACCATATATTTT. Amino acids: CASSVEASGGATGNTIYF.

The chain recombines TRBV13 with TRBJ2-7, with a possible D match to TRBD1 (5 bases). Trimming took off 1 base at V and 6 bases at J, with 10 bases between the two ends. The V gene's germline CDR1 is PRHDT and CDR2 FYEKMQ (reference sequence). The CDR3 contains 13 residues. The CDR3, as DNA: TGTGCCAGCAGCTTAGTAGGGGCCAGCGAGCAGTACTTC. Amino acid sequence: CASSLVGASEQYF.

The CDR3 loop reads CASSEVGGEAIQYF. In DNA form, the CDR3 reads TGTGCCAGCAGTGAAGTTGGGGGGGAGGCGATTCAGTACTTC. The chain combines TRBV6-1 with TRBJ2-4, with TRBD2 identical over 7 bases. CDR1 MNHNS and CDR2 SASEGT come from the germline V gene. This CDR3 spans 14 amino acids. V shed 1 base and J 10 bases; nucleotides not matched to a gene: 7.

This chain joins TRBV6-6 and TRBJ2-3; 7 bases agree with TRBD2. V was clipped by 6 bases and J by 4 bases; unmatched bases: 4. Germline V gene data show CDR1 as MNHNY and CDR2 as SVGAGI (reference sequence). This CDR3 has 13 amino acids. The CDR3 reads CASRGGGADTQYF. CDR3 in DNA: TGTGCCAGCAGGGGCGGGGGAGCAGATACGCAGTATTTT.

V is TRBV5-4 and J is TRBJ2-1, with a weak D call TRBD2 (6 bases). The CDR3 is made up of 16 amino acids. Trimming shortened V by 0 bases and J by 0 bases, and 10 bases separated the two germline ends. Germline assignment: CDR1 SGHNT and CDR2 YYREEE (reference sequence). CDR3 sequence: CASSLATRRSYNEQFF. CDR3 coding DNA: TGTGCCAGCAGCTTGGCGACTAGACGCTCCTACAATGAGCAGTTCTTC.

V is TRBV7-2 and J is TRBJ2-7, with 9 bases lining up with TRBD2. The J segment lost 2 bases and the V segment lost 2 bases, leaving 1 base of the junction unmatched. The CDR3 is made up of 14 amino acids. Germline V gene lookup returns CDR1 SGHTA and CDR2 FQGNSA. The chain's CDR3 is CASSLKRGAYEQYF. The CDR3 bases are TGTGCCAGCAGCTTAAAGCGGGGGGCCTACGAGCAGTACTTC. The whole variable domain, remainder taken from reference TRBV7-2 and TRBJ2-7, is GAGVSQSPSNKVTEKGKDVELRCDPISGHTALYWYRQSLGQGLEFLIYFQGNSAPDKSGLPSDRFSAERTGGSVSTLTIQRTQQEDSAVYLCASSLKRGAYEQYFGPGTRLTVT.

This clone was counted once. The V and J genes are TRBV9 and TRBJ2-5; TRBD1 aligns across 10 bases. Trimming at V came to 2 bases and at J to 2 bases, leaving 15 bases not matched to a gene. Germline values: CDR1 SGDLS, CDR2 YYNGEE. The CDR3 has 19 residues. The CDR3 loop is CASSVPGTGVEGGQETQYF. The CDR3 DNA sequence: TGTGCCAGCAGCGTCCCCGGGACAGGGGTTGAGGGTGGGCAAGAGACCCAGTACTTC. Full variable domain (remainder filled in from reference TRBV9 and TRBJ2-5): DSGVTQTPKHLITATGQRVTLRCSPRSGDLSVYWYQQSLDQGLQFLIQYYNGEERAKGNILERFSAQQFPDLHSELNLSSLELGDSALYFCASSVPGTGVEGGQETQYFGPGTRLLVL.

The V gene is TRBV28, the J gene TRBJ2-5; 9 bases line up with TRBD1. Germline loops: CDR1 MDHEN, CDR2 SYDVKM. The CDR3 loop spans 15 amino acids. Trimming removed 3 bases from V and 5 bases from J; junction bases left unmatched: 7. The CDR3 DNA sequence: TGTGCCAGCAGTTTCGAAATGGGGACAGGGGAGACCCAGTACTTC. It yields the protein CASSFEMGTGETQYF.

This clone was observed a handful of times. This chain links TRBV28 with TRBJ2-1; possibly TRBD1 for D (5 bases). V lost 6 bases and J lost 10, with 13 bases in between. This CDR3 spans 12 amino acids. CDR1 and CDR2 from the germline V gene are MDHEN and SYDVKM. The CDR3 DNA is TGTGCCAGCAGATATGACAGCTGCGAGCAGTTCTTC. Translated, it gives CASRYDSCEQFF.

The genes are TRBV7-8 and TRBJ2-7; a possible D gene is TRBD1 (6 bases). This CDR3 is 14 amino acids long. Per germline, CDR1 SGHVS and CDR2 FQNEAQ. Between the trimmed V and J ends, which lost 1 base and 6 bases, there was a span of 13 bases. The CDR3 DNA reads as TGTGCCAGCAGCTTAGGGAACAGGGACGGCGAGCAGTACTTC. This encodes CASSLGNRDGEQYF.

V is TRBV2 and J is TRBJ1-1; 11 bases line up with TRBD1. Germline CDR1 SNHLY, CDR2 FYNNEI. V lost 5 bases, J lost 5 bases, and 4 bases stayed unmatched. The CDR3 covers 14 residues. The CDR3 coding sequence is TGTGCCAGCAGTCCGGACAGGGGGCGTACTGAAGCTTTCTTT. This sequence encodes CASSPDRGRTEAFF.

The rearrangement links TRBV2 to TRBJ2-4, with 7 bases that match TRBD1. Germline CDR1 reads SNHLY; CDR2 reads FYNNEI. The ends lost 0 bases at V and 1 base at J; junction bases unmatched: 0. CDR3 length equals 15 residues. Written as DNA, the CDR3 is TGTGCCAGCAGTGAAGCGGGACAGGCCAAAAACATTCAGTACTTC. Amino acids: CASSEAGQAKNIQYF. Together with reference TRBV2 and TRBJ2-4, the CDR3 gives the full variable domain: EPEVTQTPSHQVTQMGQEVILRCVPISNHLYFYWYRQILGQKVEFLVSFYNNEISEKSEIFDDQFSVERPDGSNFTLKIRSTKLEDSAMYFCASSEAGQAKNIQYFGAGTRLSVL.

The gene calls are TRBV19 and TRBJ1-4; possible D gene TRBD1, 5 bases. Germline V gene data show CDR1 as LNHDA and CDR2 as SQIVND (reference sequence). Trimming left V 4 bases short and J 0 bases short, with 9 bases between. CDR3 length: 15 amino acids. CDR3 sequence: CASSTDSATNEKLFF. The CDR3 DNA is TGTGCCAGTAGTACCGACAGTGCAACTAATGAAAAACTGTTTTTT.

The V gene is TRBV30, the J gene TRBJ1-4; D may be TRBD1 (6 bases). Trimming pared 4 bases from V and 0 bases from J, leaving 12 bases between. The CDR3 is made up of 15 amino acids. The V gene's germline CDR1 is GTSNPN and CDR2 SVGIG (reference sequence). CDR3 residues: CAWKGTSTTNEKLFF. The CDR3, as DNA: TGTGCCTGGAAAGGGACATCCACAACTAATGAAAAACTGTTTTTT.

The chain links TRBV2 to TRBJ1-2, with no clear D. The V end lost 7 bases, the J end lost 0 bases, and 12 bases lay between the germline ends. Germline V lookup: CDR1 SNHLY, CDR2 FYNNEI. The CDR3 covers 14 residues. The CDR3 nucleotides are TGTGCCAGCAACCGAGAGGGAGCTAACTATGGCTACACCTTC. Amino acids: CASNREGANYGYTF.

V usage is TRBV5-1 and J usage is TRBJ1-3; D is uncertain. V lost 4 bases and J 0 bases, leaving 17 bases between the germline ends. The CDR3 loop spans 17 amino acids. Germline V gives CDR1 SGHRS, CDR2 YFSETQ. CDR3: CASSPENARLSGNTIYF. CDR3 DNA: TGCGCCAGCAGCCCAGAAAACGCACGCCTCTCTGGAAACACCATATATTTT. Together with reference TRBV5-1 and TRBJ1-3, the CDR3 gives the full variable domain: KAGVTQTPRYLIKTRGQQVTLSCSPISGHRSVSWYQQTPGQGLQFLFEYFSETQRNKGNFPGRFSGRQFSNSRSEMNVSTLELGDSALYLCASSPENARLSGNTIYFGEGSWLTVV.

This clone occurred a few times. J is TRBJ1-4 and V is TRBV4-2; D remains ambiguous. The CDR3 runs 15 residues. The germline gives CDR1 LGHNA, CDR2 YNFKEQ. Trimming stripped 5 bases from V and 7 bases from J, with 17 bases between. In DNA form, the CDR3 reads TGTGCCAGCAGCTTGGCCGCGGACCGGGGTGAAAAACTGTTTTTT. It translates to CASSLAADRGEKLFF.